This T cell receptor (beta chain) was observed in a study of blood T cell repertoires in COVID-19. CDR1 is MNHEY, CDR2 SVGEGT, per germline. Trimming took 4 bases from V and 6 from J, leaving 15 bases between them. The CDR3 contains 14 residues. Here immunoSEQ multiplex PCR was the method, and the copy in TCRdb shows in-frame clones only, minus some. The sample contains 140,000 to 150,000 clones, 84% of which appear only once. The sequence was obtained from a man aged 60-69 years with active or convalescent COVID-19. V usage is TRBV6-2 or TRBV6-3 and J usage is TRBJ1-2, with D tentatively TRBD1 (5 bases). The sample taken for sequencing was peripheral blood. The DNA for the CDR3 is TGTGCCAGCAGTTCCGGCCAGGGATTACATGGCTACACCTTC. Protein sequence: CASSSGQGLHGYTF.